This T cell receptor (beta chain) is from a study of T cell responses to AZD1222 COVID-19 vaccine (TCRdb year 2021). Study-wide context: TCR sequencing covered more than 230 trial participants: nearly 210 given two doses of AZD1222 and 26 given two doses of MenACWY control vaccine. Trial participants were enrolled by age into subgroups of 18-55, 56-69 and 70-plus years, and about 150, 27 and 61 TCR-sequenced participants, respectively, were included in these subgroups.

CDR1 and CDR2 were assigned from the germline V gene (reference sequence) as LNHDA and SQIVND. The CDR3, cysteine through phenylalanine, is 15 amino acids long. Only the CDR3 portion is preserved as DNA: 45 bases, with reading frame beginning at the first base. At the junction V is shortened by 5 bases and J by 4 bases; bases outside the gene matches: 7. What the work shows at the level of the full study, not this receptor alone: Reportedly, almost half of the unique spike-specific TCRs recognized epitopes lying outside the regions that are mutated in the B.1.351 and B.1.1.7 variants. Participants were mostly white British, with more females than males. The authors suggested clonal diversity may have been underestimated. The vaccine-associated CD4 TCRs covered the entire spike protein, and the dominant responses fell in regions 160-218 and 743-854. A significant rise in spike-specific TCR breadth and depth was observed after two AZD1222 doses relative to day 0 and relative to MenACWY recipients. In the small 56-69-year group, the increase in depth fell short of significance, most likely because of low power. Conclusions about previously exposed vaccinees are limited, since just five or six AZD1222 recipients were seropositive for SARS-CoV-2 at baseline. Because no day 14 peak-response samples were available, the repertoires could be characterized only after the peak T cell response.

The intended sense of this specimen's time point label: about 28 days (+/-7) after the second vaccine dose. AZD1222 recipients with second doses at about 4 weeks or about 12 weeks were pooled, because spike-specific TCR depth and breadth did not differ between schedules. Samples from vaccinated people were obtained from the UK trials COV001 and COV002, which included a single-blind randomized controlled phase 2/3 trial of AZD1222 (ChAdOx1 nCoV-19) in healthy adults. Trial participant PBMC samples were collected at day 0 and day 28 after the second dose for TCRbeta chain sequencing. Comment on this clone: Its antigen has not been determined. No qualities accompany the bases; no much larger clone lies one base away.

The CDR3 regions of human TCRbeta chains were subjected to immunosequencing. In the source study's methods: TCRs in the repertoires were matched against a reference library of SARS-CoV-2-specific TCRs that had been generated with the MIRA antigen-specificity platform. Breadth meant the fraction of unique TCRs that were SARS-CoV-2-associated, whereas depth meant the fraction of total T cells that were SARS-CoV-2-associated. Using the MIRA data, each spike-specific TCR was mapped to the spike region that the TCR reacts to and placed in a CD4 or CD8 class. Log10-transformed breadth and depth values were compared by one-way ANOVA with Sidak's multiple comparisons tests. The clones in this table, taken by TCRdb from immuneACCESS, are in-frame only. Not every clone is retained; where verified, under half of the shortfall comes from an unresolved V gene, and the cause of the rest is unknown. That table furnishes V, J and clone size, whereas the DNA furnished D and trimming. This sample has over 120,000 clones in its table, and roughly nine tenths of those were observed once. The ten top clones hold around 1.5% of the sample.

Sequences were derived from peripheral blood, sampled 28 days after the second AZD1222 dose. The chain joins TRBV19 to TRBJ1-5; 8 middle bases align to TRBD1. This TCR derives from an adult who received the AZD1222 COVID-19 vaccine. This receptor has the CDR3 CASSVDTGGNQPQHF. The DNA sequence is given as TGTGCCAGTAGTGTGGATACAGGGGGGAATCAGCCCCAGCATTTT.